One and the same sample provided the 19 T cell receptor beta chains below, sequenced in a study of cytomegalovirus exposure and HLA in healthy donors. PCR primers comprised 60 Vbeta and 13 Jbeta primers. Data came from immunoSEQ multiplex PCR; TCRdb stores just in-frame clones and leaves some out. The table shows fewer than 150,000 clones, with around 80% occurring only once. The sample taken for sequencing was PBMCs. The source is a male donor in good health and CMV-seronegative.

This rearrangement joins TRBV7-9 to TRBJ2-2; TRBD2 matches at 9 bases. Looked up from germline, CDR1 is SEHNR and CDR2 is FQNEAQ (reference sequence). J was trimmed by 7 bases and V by 2 bases; bases with no gene match: 11. The CDR3 runs to 17 residues. This CDR3 reads CASSLSGGGAYDGELFF. The CDR3 DNA reads as TGTGCCAGCAGCTTAAGCGGCGGGGGGGCGTATGACGGGGAGCTGTTTTTT.

The genes are TRBV30 and TRBJ1-2; D may be TRBD1 (5 bases). The V end was cut by 0 bases, the J end by 4 bases, with 15 bases between. The CDR3 runs 15 residues. Germline V gene lookup returns CDR1 GTSNPN and CDR2 SVGIG (reference sequence). CDR3 coding DNA: TGTGCCTGGAGTGTACGGTTGGGGGGGACCTATGGCTACACCTTC. Residues: CAWSVRLGGTYGYTF.

The V and J genes are TRBV28 and TRBJ2-1; 13 nucleotides align to TRBD2. Germline lookup yields CDR1 MDHEN and CDR2 SYDVKM. Trimming removed 5 bases from V and 7 bases from J; junction bases left unmatched: 8. This CDR3 comprises 16 residues. Here the CDR3 DNA reads TGTGCCAGCAGTACTACTAGCGGGGGGGCCGAGAATGAGCAGTTCTTC. Protein: CASSTTSGGAENEQFF.

The CDR3 loop reads CASSPIRGAEAFF. The CDR3, as DNA: TGTGCCAGCAGCCCGATTCGGGGGGCTGAAGCTTTCTTT. The chain is built from TRBV7-2 and TRBJ1-1; tentatively, D is TRBD1 (5 bases). Germline V gene data show CDR1 as SGHTA and CDR2 as FQGNSA. Deletions cut 5 bases from V and 6 bases from J, with 13 bases between. This CDR3 has 13 residues.

This clone was recorded a few times. This chain joins TRBV11-2 and TRBJ1-1, with 8 nucleotides matching TRBD1. The CDR3 loop spans 13 amino acids. Losses at the gene ends were 5 bases for V and 7 bases for J; bases not matched to a gene: 6. Germline V gene data show CDR1 as SGHAT and CDR2 as FQNNGV. As DNA, the CDR3 is TGTGCCAGCAGCCGGACAGGGTGGGGTGAAGCTTTCTTT. This sequence encodes CASSRTGWGEAFF.

The chain employs TRBV2 and TRBJ2-1; D possibly corresponds to TRBD1 (5 bases). Germline CDR1 is SNHLY and CDR2 is FYNNEI. The CDR3 length is 14 residues. Between the trimmed V and J ends, which lost 8 bases and 7 bases, there was a span of 18 bases. The CDR3 coding sequence is TGTGCCAGCGACAGATCCCAACTTGGGAATGAGCAGTTCTTC. Its translation: CASDRSQLGNEQFF.

The chain couples TRBV28 to TRBJ1-4; no clear D gene. Deletions cut 7 bases from V and 6 bases from J, with 15 bases between. The CDR3 extends over 14 amino acids. CDR1 and CDR2 from the germline V gene are MDHEN and SYDVKM. CDR3 protein: CASTSGDSHEKLFF. The DNA of the CDR3 is TGTGCCAGCACCTCGGGAGATTCTCATGAAAAACTGTTTTTT. The full variable domain, completed using reference TRBV28 and TRBJ1-4, is DVKVTQSSRYLVKRTGEKVFLECVQDMDHENMFWYRQDPGLGLRLIYFSYDVKMKEKGDIPEGYSVSREKKERFSLILESASTNQTSMYLCASTSGDSHEKLFFGSGTQLSVL.

A word on this clone: Other nucleotide sequences from this sample produce the same CDR3. The genes are TRBV6-5 and TRBJ1-1, with D tentatively TRBD1 (5 bases). The CDR3 loop spans 15 amino acids. V lost 0 bases and J 1 base, leaving 9 bases between the germline ends. Germline-derived CDR1 and CDR2 are MNHEY and SVGAGI. The CDR3 reads CASSYSWQGNTEAFF. DNA for the CDR3: TGTGCCAGCAGTTACTCTTGGCAGGGGAACACTGAAGCTTTCTTT.

The chain couples TRBV2 to TRBJ1-2, with unresolved D. With 4 bases removed from V and 7 bases from J, the gap between germline ends came to 13 bases. From germline, CDR1 is SNHLY and CDR2 FYNNEI. This CDR3 comprises 13 residues. The CDR3 is CASSVGSFGGYTF. CDR3 coding DNA: TGTGCCAGCAGTGTTGGGAGTTTCGGTGGCTACACCTTC.

V gene TRBV5-1 combines with J gene TRBJ2-3; D perhaps matches TRBD2 (7 bases). Germline values: CDR1 SGHRS, CDR2 YFSETQ. The CDR3 is 19 residues long. Trimming removed 0 bases from V and 4 bases from J, with 24 bases in between. The CDR3 region has the DNA TGCGCCAGCAGCTTGGGGTCTCCAATCGGGGGGCCCAAATCAGATACGCAGTATTTT. Translation: CASSLGSPIGGPKSDTQYF.

The CDR3 bases are TGCGCCAGCAGCCAGGGAGGGGGTCTCGAAGATACGCAGTATTTT. Translated, it gives CASSQGGGLEDTQYF. The chain couples TRBV4-3 to TRBJ2-3; D might be TRBD2 (7 bases). Germline lookup yields CDR1 LGHNA and CDR2 YSLEER. This CDR3 is 15 amino acids long. Trimming took 3 bases from V and 5 from J, leaving 15 bases between them.

V and J are TRBV10-3 and TRBJ1-4; 9 bases match TRBD1. V shed 0 bases and J 5 bases; nucleotides not matched to a gene: 1. From germline, CDR1 is ENHRY and CDR2 SYGVKD. CDR3 length: 15 residues. The CDR3 sequence: CAISESGTGNEKLFF. The CDR3 nucleotides read TGTGCCATCAGTGAGTCGGGGACAGGGAATGAAAAACTGTTTTTT.

This clone was detected once. V usage is TRBV15 and J usage is TRBJ1-5; D gene uncertain. Trimming took 5 bases from V and 0 from J, leaving 8 bases between them. The CDR3 runs 14 residues. In germline, CDR1 is LNHNV, CDR2 YYDKDF (reference sequence). The CDR3 spells CATSFPYSNQPQHF. The CDR3 DNA follows: TGTGCCACCAGCTTTCCCTATAGCAATCAGCCCCAGCATTTT.

This chain uses TRBV2 with TRBJ2-3; D is unresolved. Germline V gene lookup returns CDR1 SNHLY and CDR2 FYNNEI. Between the trimmed V and J ends, which lost 4 bases and 4 bases, there was a span of 6 bases. This CDR3 contains 12 residues. CDR3 nucleotide sequence: TGTGCCAGCAGTGCTAGAGCAGATACGCAGTATTTT. Protein: CASSARADTQYF.

This chain connects TRBV10-1 to TRBJ1-1; 7 positions agree with TRBD1. The J segment lost 3 bases and the V segment lost 9 bases, leaving 10 bases of the junction unmatched. This CDR3 is built from 14 residues. Germline V gives CDR1 WNHNN, CDR2 SYGVQD (reference sequence). The CDR3 coding sequence is TGCGCCAGTACCACGGACAGGTTGGACACTGAAGCTTTCTTT. Translated, it gives CASTTDRLDTEAFF.

This rearrangement joins TRBV7-9 to TRBJ1-2; weak D call: TRBD1 (5 bases). The CDR3 loop spans 14 amino acids. Trimming stripped 8 bases from V and 5 bases from J, with 18 bases between. Germline assignment: CDR1 SEHNR and CDR2 FQNEAQ (reference sequence). The CDR3 loop is CASALGHRPYGYTF. In DNA, the CDR3 is TGTGCCAGCGCCCTCGGACACCGACCATATGGCTACACCTTC.

The genes are TRBV21-1 and TRBJ2-7; TRBD2, the D gene given by the table, was not confirmed from the DNA. TRBV21-1 is an annotated pseudogene. The CDR3 length is 16 residues. The CDR3 DNA reads TGTGCCAGCAGCAAACACCCTCAGCGGGGGTACTACGAGCAGTACTTC. Translation: CASSKHPQRGYYEQYF.

The V and J genes are TRBV4-1 and TRBJ1-1; 8 bases map to TRBD1. Germline V gives CDR1 MGHRA, CDR2 YSYEKL. Trimming cost V 3 bases and J 4 bases; bases outside gene matches: 7. The CDR3 has 15 residues. CDR3 region: CASSHATGTGTEAFF. The CDR3, as DNA: TGCGCCAGCAGCCATGCCACCGGGACAGGCACTGAAGCTTTCTTT.

The chain uses TRBV7-8 and TRBJ2-7; tentatively, D is TRBD2 (5 bases). From germline, CDR1 is SGHVS and CDR2 FQNEAQ. The CDR3 contains 12 residues. Between the trimmed V and J ends, which lost 5 bases and 2 bases, there was a span of 7 bases. The CDR3 DNA reads TGTGCCAGCAGCGCCGGGACCTACGAGCAGTACTTC. As protein: CASSAGTYEQYF.